The sample holds one count of the clone carrying this TCR beta chain. As handled by the study authors: Reference gene primer amplification gave nucleated cell count estimates. Sequenced by immunoSEQ multiplex PCR; TCRdb stores in-frame clones only, minus some. Clonal size and the V and J genes are those of that table, whereas D and trimming came from the DNA. The repertoire consists of some 38,000 clones, with approximately 90% occurring once and the leading ten covering approximately 2.3%. Trimming pared 3 bases from V and 3 bases from J, leaving 9 bases between. The germline V gene has CDR1 LNHDA and CDR2 SQIVND (reference sequence). The CDR3 totals 14 residues. This record belongs to a study of blood T cell repertoires in COVID-19. Study in general: Sites across the United States, Italy and Spain contributed samples from acute and convalescent COVID-19. T cells, B-cell-depleted T cells, or PBMCs provided the cDNA or gDNA that served as material.

V and J are TRBV19 and TRBJ2-1, with D maybe TRBD1 (6 bases). Sample: peripheral blood. This TCR was sampled from a man aged 50-59 years with active COVID-19. The CDR3 DNA sequence: TGTGCCAGTAGTATCGGGACAAACTACAATGAGCAGTTCTTC. It specifies CASSIGTNYNEQFF.